This TCR beta chain derives from a study of shared clonotypes between healthy human individuals. Points from the study as a whole: Clonotype sharing across several donors was observed for roughly 5% of naive CD4 clonotypes. Clonotype sharing among donors was expected to depend on sequencing depth.

The V gene lost 3 bases and the J gene lost 10 bases, with 16 bases spanning the gap. Per germline, CDR1 SGHTS and CDR2 YDEGEE. CDR3 length: 13 amino acids. As for this clone: Its antigen is currently unknown.

Sequencing was performed with immunoSEQ multiplex PCR; in TCRdb, only in-frame clones are kept and a portion is missing. Here the sample spans more than 1,200,000 clones, approximately 98.5% being singletons. The specimen sequenced was naive CD4+ T cells sorted from blood. The subset denotes: CD45RA+ positively selected. The receptor comes from a man aged 25 to 45 in good health. The rearrangement joins TRBV5-8 to TRBJ1-1; perhaps TRBD1 as D (6 bases). The CDR3 nucleotides are TGTGCCAGCAGCTCGGTCGGGGGCTGGGTAGCTTTCTTT. This sequence encodes CASSSVGGWVAFF. Complete variable domain (other parts from reference TRBV5-8 and TRBJ1-1): EAGVTQSPTHLIKTRGQQATLRCSPISGHTSVYWYQQALGLGLQFLLWYDEGEERNRGNFPPRFSGRQFPNYSSELNVNALELEDSALYLCASSSVGGWVAFFGQGTRLTVV.